This T cell receptor (beta chain) was profiled in a study of blood T cell repertoires in COVID-19. Study-level background: Samples of COVID-19 (acute and convalescent) were obtained from the United States, Italy and Spain. T cells, B-cell-depleted T cells, or PBMCs supplied cDNA or gDNA.

Enrollment of patients from Seattle took place during active infection, with longitudinal follow-up. The germline gives CDR1 SGHTA, CDR2 FQGNSA. CDR3 length: 17 amino acids. J gave up 8 bases and V 1 base, and 7 bases lay outside the gene matches. In the study's own analysis: By means of reference gene primer amplification, nucleated cell counts were estimated. Data came from immunoSEQ multiplex PCR; TCRdb stores just in-frame clones and leaves some out. The DNA was the basis for D and trimming; V, J and clone size are from that table. The sample shows approximately 63,000 clones, around 87% of them seen only once.

The chain links TRBV7-2 to TRBJ2-1; 14 bases line up with TRBD2. Material: peripheral blood. The TCR sequence derives from a woman between 55 and 75 years old with COVID-19, enrolled during active disease. The CDR3 sequence is CASSLGLAGGFAYEQFF. The CDR3 coding sequence is TGTGCCAGCAGCTTAGGACTAGCGGGAGGGTTTGCTTATGAGCAGTTCTTC.